This T cell receptor beta chain was found in a study of molecular identifiers for immune sequencing clone quantification. A single record per CDR3 protein comes from TCRdb applying MiXCR to the PCR reads. The table lists around 470,000 distinct CDR3 sequences, 20% to 25% of them singletons. There are 15 residues in the CDR3. The germline V gene encodes CDR1 WSHSY and CDR2 SAAADI. The germline V and J ends were trimmed by 3 bases and 2 bases, with 13 bases remaining between them. This chain connects TRBV10-2 to TRBJ2-5; D uncertain. Material for sequencing was naive CD8+ T cells from blood, with Jurkat cell RNA spiked in. Specified subset: FACS-sorted CD8+CD4-CCR7+CD45RA+ naive T cells. This TCR was sampled from a human donor in good health. Some libraries in this study had Jurkat cell RNA spiked in. CDR3 coding DNA: TGCGCCAGCAGTGACCATGGTCCCTTACAAGAGACCCAGTACTTC. Translating gives CASSDHGPLQETQYF.